This TCR beta chain appears in the sequencing data of a study of blood T cell repertoires in COVID-19. Germline V gene lookup returns CDR1 LNHDA and CDR2 SQIVND (reference sequence). The CDR3 contains 13 residues. Trimming cost V 3 bases and J 1 base, with 6 bases left between them. Sequencing used immunoSEQ multiplex PCR; TCRdb keeps in-frame clones, though not all of them. The repertoire has about 300,000 clones, 85% to 90% of them found once; the top ten carry around 9.3%. The source of this sequence is a woman aged 18-29 years who had recovered from COVID-19. Sequencing input: PBMCs or T cells enriched from blood (not recorded which). V gene TRBV19 combines with J gene TRBJ1-1; no clear D gene. CDR3 nucleotides: TGTGCCAGTAGTATCGCAGAGAACACTGAAGCTTTCTTT. Its translation: CASSIAENTEAFF.